One and the same sample provided the 5 T cell receptor beta chains below, sequenced in a study of T-cell reconstitution after alpha-beta-depleted transplantation in children. Unique molecular identifiers were built into the TCRbeta library. TCRdb processed the PCR reads anew with MiXCR; each CDR3 protein has one entry. The sample has about 540,000 distinct CDR3 sequences, about a sixth seen once; the top ten hold 3.3%. The material was PBMCs from the stem cell graft donor, obtained from the stem cell graft. These receptors were obtained from a human donor who donated a stem cell graft to a child with acute lymphoblastic leukemia.

The chain combines TRBV12-3 or TRBV12-4 with TRBJ2-2; no definite D call. The V gene lost 6 bases and the J gene lost 6 bases, with 11 bases spanning the gap. This CDR3 comprises 13 residues. The CDR3 protein is CASSSILSGELFF. The CDR3 region has the DNA TGTGCCAGCAGCAGTATTCTATCCGGGGAGCTGTTTTTT.

This clonotype was counted between two and nine times. The rearrangement joins TRBV5-1 to TRBJ2-1, with 7 bases fitting TRBD2. The CDR3 is made up of 12 amino acids. The V gene's germline CDR1 is SGHRS and CDR2 YFSETQ. The V and J ends lost 4 bases and 10 bases, in that order; junction bases with no gene match: 5. In DNA form, the CDR3 reads TGCGCCAGCAGCGAGGGAGCGGGGGAGCAGTTCTTC. Protein product: CASSEGAGEQFF.

This clonotype was counted a few times. The V gene is TRBV20-1, the J gene TRBJ2-1; 7 nucleotides agree with TRBD2. Germline CDR1 DFQATT, CDR2 SNEGSKA (reference sequence). V lost 5 bases, J lost 8 bases, and 12 bases stayed unmatched. This CDR3 is 14 amino acids long. The CDR3 region is CSAPGTIRSDEQFF. CDR3 coding DNA: TGCAGTGCTCCTGGGACTATCCGGTCGGATGAGCAGTTCTTC.

In this sample, this clonotype turned up a few times. The rearrangement joins TRBV25-1 to TRBJ2-3; D possibly corresponds to TRBD2 (5 bases). The CDR3 loop spans 16 amino acids. The germline V gene encodes CDR1 MGHDK and CDR2 SYGVNS. Trimming removed 6 bases at V and 3 bases at J, with 19 bases between. The CDR3 nucleotides are TGTGCCAGCAGGACTAAGTTCAGGATGGGGACAGATACGCAGTATTTT. Translating gives CASRTKFRMGTDTQYF.

This clonotype has at least ten counts. This rearrangement joins TRBV7-8 to TRBJ2-1, with TRBD1 matching over 11 bases. CDR1 and CDR2 from the germline V gene are SGHVS and FQNEAQ. The V gene end was trimmed by 5 bases and the J gene end by 5 bases; junction bases not matched to a gene: 26. The CDR3 consists of 22 residues. DNA of the CDR3: TGTGCCAGCAGCGAAAAGGGGACGGGTCGGGGACAGGGGGTGTATCGCGACAATGAGCAGTTCTTC. The encoded protein is CASSEKGTGRGQGVYRDNEQFF.